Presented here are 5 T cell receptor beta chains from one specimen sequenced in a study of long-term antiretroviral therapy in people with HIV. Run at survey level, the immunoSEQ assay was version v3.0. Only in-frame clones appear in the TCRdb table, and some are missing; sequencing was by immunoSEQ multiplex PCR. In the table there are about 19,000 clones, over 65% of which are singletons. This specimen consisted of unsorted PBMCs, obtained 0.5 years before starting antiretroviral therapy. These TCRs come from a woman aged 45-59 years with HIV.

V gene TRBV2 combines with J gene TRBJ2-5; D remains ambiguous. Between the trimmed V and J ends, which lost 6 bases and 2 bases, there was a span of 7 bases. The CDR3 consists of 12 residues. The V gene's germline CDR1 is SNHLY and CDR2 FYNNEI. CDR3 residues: CASSLGQETQYF. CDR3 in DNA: TGTGCCAGCAGCCTAGGGCAAGAGACCCAGTACTTC.

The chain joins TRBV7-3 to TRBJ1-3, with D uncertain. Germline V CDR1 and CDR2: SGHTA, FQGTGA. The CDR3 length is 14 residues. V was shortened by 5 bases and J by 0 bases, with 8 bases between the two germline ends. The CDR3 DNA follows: TGTGCCAGCAGCCAAGGACCCTCTGGAAACACCATATATTTT. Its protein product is CASSQGPSGNTIYF.

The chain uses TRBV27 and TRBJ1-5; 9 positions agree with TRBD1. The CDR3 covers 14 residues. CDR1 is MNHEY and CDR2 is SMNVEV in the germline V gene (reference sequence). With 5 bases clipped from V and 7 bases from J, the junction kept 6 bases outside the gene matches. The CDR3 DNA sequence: TGTGCCAGCAGTCCCGACAGGGGGAAACAGCCCCAGCATTTT. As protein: CASSPDRGKQPQHF.

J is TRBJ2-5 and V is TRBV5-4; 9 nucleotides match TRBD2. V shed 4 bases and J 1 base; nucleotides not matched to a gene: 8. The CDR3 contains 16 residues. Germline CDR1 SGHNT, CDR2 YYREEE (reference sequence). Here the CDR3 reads CASSGYSGGLQETQYF. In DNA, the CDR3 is TGTGCCAGCAGCGGGTATAGCGGGGGCCTCCAAGAGACCCAGTACTTC.

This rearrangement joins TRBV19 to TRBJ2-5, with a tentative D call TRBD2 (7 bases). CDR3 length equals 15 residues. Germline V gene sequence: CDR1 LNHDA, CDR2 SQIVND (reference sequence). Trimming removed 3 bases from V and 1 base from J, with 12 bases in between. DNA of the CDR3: TGTGCCAGTAGTATTGCGGGGGCCCTCCAAGAGACCCAGTACTTC. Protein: CASSIAGALQETQYF.